The 9 T cell receptor beta chains listed next were all sequenced from one sample in a study of T cell responses to AZD1222 COVID-19 vaccine. Clones were sequenced by immunoSEQ multiplex PCR, and TCRdb holds only the in-frame ones, with some missing. The sample includes 200,000 or so clones, around 86% of them seen just once. The specimen was peripheral blood, collected on day 0 of MenACWY control vaccination. The receptors were sampled from an adult in good health.

The chain carries TRBV2 and TRBJ1-2, with D tentatively TRBD1 (6 bases). The CDR3 length is 15 residues. CDR1 is SNHLY, CDR2 FYNNEI, per germline. V lost 0 bases and J 8 bases, leaving 16 bases between the germline ends. CDR3 region: CASSEAKGEWVGYTF. In DNA, the CDR3 is TGTGCCAGCAGTGAAGCTAAGGGGGAGTGGGTCGGCTACACCTTC.

The CDR3 sequence: CASSLVAGPYNEQFF. The CDR3 coding sequence is TGTGCCAGCAGCTTGGTAGCGGGACCTTACAATGAGCAGTTCTTC. This chain uses TRBV5-4 with TRBJ2-1, with TRBD2 matching over 8 bases. The CDR3 runs 15 residues. Per germline, CDR1 SGHNT and CDR2 YYREEE (reference sequence). V shed 0 bases and J 4 bases; nucleotides not matched to a gene: 3.

V usage is TRBV19 and J usage is TRBJ1-2; 8 bases agree with TRBD1. This CDR3 contains 15 residues. CDR1 and CDR2 from the germline V gene are LNHDA and SQIVND (reference sequence). V shed 2 bases and J 4 bases; nucleotides not matched to a gene: 6. The CDR3 protein is CASSIQGATAYGYTF. CDR3 DNA sequence: TGTGCCAGTAGTATACAGGGGGCTACTGCCTATGGCTACACCTTC.

The chain recombines TRBV15 with TRBJ1-1, with TRBD1 as a possible D gene (5 bases). Germline-derived CDR1 and CDR2 are LNHNV and YYDKDF (reference sequence). V lost 0 bases and J lost 0, with 11 bases in between. The CDR3 is made up of 16 amino acids. In DNA form, the CDR3 reads TGTGCCACCAGCAGAGAATGGGCGGGGGTGAACACTGAAGCTTTCTTT. Translated: CATSREWAGVNTEAFF.

This clone was observed once. The chain links TRBV4-3 to TRBJ2-2; D possibly uses TRBD1 or TRBD2 (6 bases each). The CDR3 extends over 16 amino acids. V was shortened by 4 bases and J by 2 bases, with 14 bases between the two germline ends. Germline assignment: CDR1 LGHNA and CDR2 YSLEER. DNA for the CDR3: TGCGCCAGCAGCCCATCAAGGGGGGCCAACACCGGGGAGCTGTTTTTT. Its protein is CASSPSRGANTGELFF.

This rearrangement joins TRBV5-6 to TRBJ2-7, with TRBD2 matching over 7 bases. CDR1 and CDR2 (germline): SGHDT, YYEEEE. The CDR3 has 16 amino acids. After removal of 4 bases from V and 2 bases from J, the junction contained 12 bases not matched to a gene. CDR3 DNA sequence: TGTGCCAGCAGCGGTCGGGTGGCTAGCGGAGCCTACGAGCAGTACTTC. Protein product: CASSGRVASGAYEQYF.

This rearrangement joins TRBV19 to TRBJ1-5, with 7 bases that match TRBD1. With 4 bases clipped from V and 0 bases from J, the junction kept 3 bases outside the gene matches. CDR1 and CDR2 (germline): LNHDA, SQIVND (reference sequence). The CDR3 totals 15 residues. CDR3 region: CASSTGTASNQPQHF. The CDR3 DNA reads TGTGCCAGTAGTACCGGGACAGCTAGCAATCAGCCCCAGCATTTT.

V is TRBV28 and J is TRBJ2-7; 12 bases agree with TRBD2. Germline V gives CDR1 MDHEN, CDR2 SYDVKM. This CDR3 spans 13 amino acids. Germline trimming cut 10 bases from V and 4 bases from J; bases unmatched to any gene: 5. This CDR3 reads CATRLAGDYEQYF. The CDR3 bases are TGTGCCACCAGACTAGCGGGAGATTACGAGCAGTACTTC.

The V call is TRBV7-9, the J call TRBJ1-3, with D uncertain. V lost 3 bases to trimming and J lost 4 bases, with 7 bases between them. CDR3 length: 13 residues. Germline assignment: CDR1 SEHNR and CDR2 FQNEAQ (reference sequence). The CDR3 DNA reads as TGTGCCAGCAGCTTGGAGATAGGAAACACCATATATTTT. Translation: CASSLEIGNTIYF.